This section outlines one T cell receptor beta chain sequence together with its context. Its antigen is currently unknown. Germline values: CDR1 ENHRY, CDR2 SYGVKD. J gave up 4 bases and V 4 bases, and 5 bases lay outside the gene matches. This CDR3 comprises 15 residues. The data stem from a study of T-cell memory formation after mild COVID-19. Study results and limitations: Clones contracting day 15 to 85 were balanced CD4/CD8; later expanders leaned CD4+.

Libraries for TCRalpha and TCRbeta carried sample barcodes and unique molecular identifiers via 5'RACE. TCRdb called the 5' RACE reads again in MiXCR, with one record for every CDR3 protein. The top ten clones hold 3% to 4% of a sample with 200,000 to 250,000 distinct CDR3 sequences, just over 9.5% of them seen once. The gene calls are TRBV10-3 and TRBJ2-7; 12 bases agree with TRBD1. The receptor's source is a young man who had mild COVID-19 (a few samples of this study predate the infection). Cell type and time point are not known. The sample consisted of PBMCs or a T cell subset sorted from them (not recorded which). DNA for the CDR3: TGTGCCATCAGTGTTACGGGACAGGGGGCATACGAGCAGTACTTC. Translation: CAISVTGQGAYEQYF.